Below, 4 T cell receptor beta chains from the same sample are listed, as sequenced in a study. MiXCR, run by TCRdb on the RT-PCR reads, gives a single entry per CDR3 protein. The sample includes about 680,000 distinct CDR3 sequences, approximately 15% of them seen just once. The sample consisted of memory CD4+ T cells from blood. The receptors shown here come from a female donor in good health, serving as a healthy control.

This clonotype was seen repeatedly, ten times or more. This chain joins TRBV5-1 and TRBJ2-7, with 8 bases lining up with TRBD1. The V gene end was trimmed by 3 bases and the J gene end by 6 bases; junction bases not matched to a gene: 8. Germline V gene sequence: CDR1 SGHRS, CDR2 YFSETQ. The CDR3 has 14 residues. The CDR3 sequence: CASSSTGGTGEQYF. CDR3 nucleotides: TGCGCCAGCAGCTCTACAGGGGGAACGGGCGAGCAGTACTTC.

This clonotype has only a few counts. V gene TRBV2 combines with J gene TRBJ1-2, with 8 positions matching TRBD1. The germline gives CDR1 SNHLY, CDR2 FYNNEI. V was clipped by 7 bases and J by 6 bases; unmatched bases: 7. The CDR3 consists of 13 residues. The CDR3 DNA follows: TGTGCCAGCACGTGGGCAGGGGGCGATGGCTACACCTTC. Encoded protein: CASTWAGGDGYTF.

The V gene is TRBV12-3 or TRBV12-4, the J gene TRBJ2-5; weak D call: TRBD1 (6 bases). V lost 6 bases and J 7 bases, leaving 21 bases between the germline ends. The CDR3 loop spans 15 amino acids. The CDR3 here is CASRPDRGASPTQYF. CDR3 sequence (DNA): TGTGCCAGCAGGCCGGACAGAGGGGCCAGTCCGACCCAGTACTTC.

This clonotype was counted at least ten times. The chain is built from TRBV20-1 and TRBJ2-3; 8 nucleotides align to TRBD2. After removal of 6 bases from V and 4 bases from J, the junction contained 9 bases not matched to a gene. The CDR3 has 14 amino acids. Germline V CDR1 and CDR2: DFQATT, SNEGSKA (reference sequence). CDR3 residues: CSAPSGSNADTQYF. CDR3 nucleotide sequence: TGCAGTGCCCCAAGCGGGAGCAACGCAGATACGCAGTATTTT.